The 2 T cell receptor beta chains reported below all come from one sample, sequenced in a study of blood T cell repertoires in COVID-19. Using immunoSEQ multiplex PCR, the repertoire was profiled, and TCRdb retains in-frame clones only, with some absent. The table records roughly 140,000 clones, more than 75% of them present only once. Input material: peripheral blood. Source of these receptors: a man aged 60 to 69 with acute or convalescent COVID-19.

This chain joins TRBV18 and TRBJ1-1, with 7 bases lining up with TRBD1. With 6 bases clipped from V and 5 bases from J, the junction kept 12 bases outside the gene matches. Germline V lookup: CDR1 KGHSH, CDR2 LQKENI. CDR3 length equals 15 residues. The CDR3 DNA reads TGTGCCAGCTCCTACAGACAGGGACATGGGACTGAAGCTTTCTTT. Protein: CASSYRQGHGTEAFF.

For this clone: An end of the junction differs from the germline gene, which may be a read error. The gene calls are TRBV6-9 and TRBJ1-1, with 7 bases matching TRBD1. The germline CDR1 and CDR2 sequences are MNHGY and SVAAGI. The CDR3 covers 13 residues. The CDR3 nucleotides are TGTGCCAGCAGTTACGGAGGGTTAAGGGGGCCCGACTTT. Protein product: CASSYGGLRGPDF.